This TCR beta chain was found in a study of blood T cell repertoires in COVID-19. The CDR3 loop spans 16 amino acids. The germline CDR1 and CDR2 sequences are SNHLY and FYNNEI. V dropped 5 bases and J dropped 2; count of bases not matched to a gene: 9. As handled by the study authors: The authors estimated nucleated cell counts from reference gene primer amplification. Sequenced by immunoSEQ multiplex PCR; TCRdb stores in-frame clones only, minus some. Clone size and the V and J calls come from that table; the DNA yielded D and trimming. This sample carries around 310,000 clones, around 87% of them seen once, and the ten largest clones take 3.5% to 4.5%.

This chain connects TRBV2 to TRBJ1-3; 7 bases are a match to TRBD1. The sequencing sample was made of peripheral blood. This clonotype was sampled from a woman between 45 and 65 years old with active or convalescent COVID-19. CDR3 sequence (DNA): TGTGCCAGCAGTCCTACAGGGGCGAAAACTGGAAACACCATATATTTT. Amino acid sequence: CASSPTGAKTGNTIYF.